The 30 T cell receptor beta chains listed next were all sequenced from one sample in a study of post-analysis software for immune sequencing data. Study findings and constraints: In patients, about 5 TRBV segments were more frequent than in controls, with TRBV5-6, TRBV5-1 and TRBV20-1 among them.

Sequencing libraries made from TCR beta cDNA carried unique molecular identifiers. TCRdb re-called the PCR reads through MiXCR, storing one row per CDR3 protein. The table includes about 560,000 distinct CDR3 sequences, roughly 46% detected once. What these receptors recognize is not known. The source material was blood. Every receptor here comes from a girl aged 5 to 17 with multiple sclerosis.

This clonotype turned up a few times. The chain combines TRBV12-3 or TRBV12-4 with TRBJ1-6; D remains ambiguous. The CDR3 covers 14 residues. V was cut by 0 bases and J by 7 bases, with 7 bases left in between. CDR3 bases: TGTGCCAGCAGTTTAGCCTCTCGGAATTCACCCCTCCACTTT. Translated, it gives CASSLASRNSPLHF.

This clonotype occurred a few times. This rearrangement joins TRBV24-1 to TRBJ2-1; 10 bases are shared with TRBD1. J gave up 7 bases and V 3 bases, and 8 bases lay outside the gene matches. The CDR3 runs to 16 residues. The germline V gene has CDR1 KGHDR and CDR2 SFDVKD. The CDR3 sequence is CATSDALDRGQNEQFF. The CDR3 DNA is TGTGCCACCAGTGATGCGCTAGACAGGGGGCAGAATGAGCAGTTCTTC.

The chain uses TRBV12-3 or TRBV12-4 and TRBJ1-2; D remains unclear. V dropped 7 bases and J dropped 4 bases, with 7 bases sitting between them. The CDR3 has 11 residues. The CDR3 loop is CASTLGYGYTF. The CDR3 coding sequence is TGTGCCAGCACCCTGGGCTATGGCTACACCTTC.

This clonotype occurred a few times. The CDR3 DNA sequence: TGTGCCAGCAGTTTGAGGACCCCGAAGTGGCAGTACTTC. Protein: CASSLRTPKWQYF. The chain joins TRBV28 to TRBJ2-7; D gene unclear. Trimming removed 3 bases from V and 9 bases from J, with 15 bases in between. CDR1 is MDHEN and CDR2 is SYDVKM in the germline V gene. The CDR3 length is 13 residues.

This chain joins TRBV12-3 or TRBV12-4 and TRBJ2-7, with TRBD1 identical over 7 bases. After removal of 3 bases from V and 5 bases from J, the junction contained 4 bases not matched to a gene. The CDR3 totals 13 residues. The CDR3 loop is CASSFRGSHEQYF. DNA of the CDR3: TGTGCCAGCAGTTTCAGGGGGTCCCACGAGCAGTACTTC.

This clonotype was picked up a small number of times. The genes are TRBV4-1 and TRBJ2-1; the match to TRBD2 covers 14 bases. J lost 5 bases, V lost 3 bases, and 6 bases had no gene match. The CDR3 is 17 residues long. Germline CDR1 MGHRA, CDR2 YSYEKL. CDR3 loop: CASSHRTSGRSDNEQFF. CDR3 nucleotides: TGCGCCAGCAGCCATCGGACTAGCGGGAGGAGTGACAATGAGCAGTTCTTC.

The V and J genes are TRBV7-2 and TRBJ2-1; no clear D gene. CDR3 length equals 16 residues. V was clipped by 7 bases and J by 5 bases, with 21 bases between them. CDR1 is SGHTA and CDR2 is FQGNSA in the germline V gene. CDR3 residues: CASNSSTKFPNNEQFF. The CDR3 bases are TGTGCCAGCAACTCCTCCACCAAATTTCCTAACAATGAGCAGTTCTTC.

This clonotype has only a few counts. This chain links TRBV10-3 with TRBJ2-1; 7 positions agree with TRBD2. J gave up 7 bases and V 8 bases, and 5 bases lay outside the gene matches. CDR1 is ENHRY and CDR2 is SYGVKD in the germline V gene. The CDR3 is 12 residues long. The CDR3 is CAIGAGVNEQFF. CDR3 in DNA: TGTGCCATCGGGGCGGGGGTGAATGAGCAGTTCTTC.

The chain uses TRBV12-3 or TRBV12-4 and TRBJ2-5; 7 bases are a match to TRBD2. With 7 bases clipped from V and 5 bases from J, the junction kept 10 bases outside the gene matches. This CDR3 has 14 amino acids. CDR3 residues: CASIIAGQRETQYF. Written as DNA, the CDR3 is TGTGCCAGCATCATAGCGGGCCAGAGGGAGACCCAGTACTTC.

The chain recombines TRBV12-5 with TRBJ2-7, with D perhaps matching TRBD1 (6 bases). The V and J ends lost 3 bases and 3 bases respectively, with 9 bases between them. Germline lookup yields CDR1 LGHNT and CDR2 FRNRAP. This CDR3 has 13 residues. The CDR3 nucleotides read TGTGCTAGTGGTTTCGACAGGTTCTACGAGCAGTACTTC. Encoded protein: CASGFDRFYEQYF.

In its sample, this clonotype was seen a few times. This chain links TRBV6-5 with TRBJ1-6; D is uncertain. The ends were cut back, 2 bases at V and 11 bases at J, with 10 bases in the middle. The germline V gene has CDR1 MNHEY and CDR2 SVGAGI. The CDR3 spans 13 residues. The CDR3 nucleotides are TGTGCCAGCAGTTACGGCCCCAGGACACCCCTCCACTTT. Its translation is CASSYGPRTPLHF.

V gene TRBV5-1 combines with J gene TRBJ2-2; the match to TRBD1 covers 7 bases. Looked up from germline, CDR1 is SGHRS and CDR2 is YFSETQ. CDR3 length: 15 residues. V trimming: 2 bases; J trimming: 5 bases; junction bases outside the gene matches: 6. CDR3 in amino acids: CASSFDRVGTGELFF. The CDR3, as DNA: TGCGCCAGCAGCTTCGACAGGGTTGGAACCGGGGAGCTGTTTTTT.

CDR3 loop: CATARDRATGELFF. Here the CDR3 DNA reads TGTGCCACCGCTCGGGACAGGGCCACCGGGGAGCTGTTTTTT. The rearrangement joins TRBV6-2 or TRBV6-3 to TRBJ2-2; 9 nucleotides align to TRBD1. V trimming: 10 bases; J trimming: 4 bases; junction bases outside the gene matches: 7. This CDR3 has 14 residues. Per the germline V gene, CDR1 is MNHEY and CDR2 is SVGEGT.

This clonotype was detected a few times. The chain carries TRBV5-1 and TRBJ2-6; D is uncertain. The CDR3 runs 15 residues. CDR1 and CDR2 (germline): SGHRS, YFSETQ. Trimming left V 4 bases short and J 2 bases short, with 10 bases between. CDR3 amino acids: CASSPIYTGANVLTF. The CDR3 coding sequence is TGCGCCAGCAGCCCCATTTACACTGGGGCCAACGTCCTGACTTTC.

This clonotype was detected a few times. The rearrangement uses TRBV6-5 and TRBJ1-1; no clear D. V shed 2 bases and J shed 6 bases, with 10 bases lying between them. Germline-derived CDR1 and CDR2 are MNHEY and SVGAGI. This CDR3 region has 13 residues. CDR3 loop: CASSYQGSAEAFF. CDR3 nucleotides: TGTGCCAGCAGTTACCAAGGATCTGCTGAAGCTTTCTTT.

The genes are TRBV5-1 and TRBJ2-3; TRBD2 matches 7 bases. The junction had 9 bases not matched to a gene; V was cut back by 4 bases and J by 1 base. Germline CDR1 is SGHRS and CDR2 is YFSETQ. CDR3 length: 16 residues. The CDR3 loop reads CASSPPGRAGTDTQYF. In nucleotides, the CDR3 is TGCGCCAGCAGCCCCCCGGGGAGGGCCGGCACAGATACGCAGTATTTT.

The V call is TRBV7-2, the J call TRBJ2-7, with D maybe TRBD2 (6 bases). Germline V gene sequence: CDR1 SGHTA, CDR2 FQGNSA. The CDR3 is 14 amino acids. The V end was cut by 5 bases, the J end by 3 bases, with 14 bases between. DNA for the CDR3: TGTGCCAGCAGCCAGGACTATAACCTCTACGAGCAGTACTTC. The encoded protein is CASSQDYNLYEQYF.

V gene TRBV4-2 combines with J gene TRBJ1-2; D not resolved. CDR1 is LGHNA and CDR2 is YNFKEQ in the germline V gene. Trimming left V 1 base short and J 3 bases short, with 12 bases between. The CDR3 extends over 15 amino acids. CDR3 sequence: CASSQVAEADYGYTF. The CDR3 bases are TGTGCCAGCAGCCAAGTGGCGGAAGCAGACTATGGCTACACCTTC.

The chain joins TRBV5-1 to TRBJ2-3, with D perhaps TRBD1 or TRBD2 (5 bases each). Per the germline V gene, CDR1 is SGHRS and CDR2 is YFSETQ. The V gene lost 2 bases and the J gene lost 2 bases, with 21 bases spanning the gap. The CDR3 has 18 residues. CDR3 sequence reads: CASSFRGARLLTTDTQYF. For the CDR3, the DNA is TGCGCCAGCAGCTTTCGGGGCGCGCGCCTTCTAACCACAGATACGCAGTATTTT.

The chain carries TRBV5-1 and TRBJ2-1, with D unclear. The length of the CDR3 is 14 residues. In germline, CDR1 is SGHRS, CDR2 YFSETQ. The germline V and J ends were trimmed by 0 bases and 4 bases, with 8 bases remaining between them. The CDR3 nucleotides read TGCGCCAGCAGCTTGGACTGGAGTTACAATGAGCAGTTCTTC. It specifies CASSLDWSYNEQFF.

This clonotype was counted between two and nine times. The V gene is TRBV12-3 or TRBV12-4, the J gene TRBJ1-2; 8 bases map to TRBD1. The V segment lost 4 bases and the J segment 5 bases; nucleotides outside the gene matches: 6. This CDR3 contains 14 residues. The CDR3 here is CASSSKDRVYGYTF. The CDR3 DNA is TGTGCCAGCAGTTCGAAGGACAGGGTATATGGCTACACCTTC.

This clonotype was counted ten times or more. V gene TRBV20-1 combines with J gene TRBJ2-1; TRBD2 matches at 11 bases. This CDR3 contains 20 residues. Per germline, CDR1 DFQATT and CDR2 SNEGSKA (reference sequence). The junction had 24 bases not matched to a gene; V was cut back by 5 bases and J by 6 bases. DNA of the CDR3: TGCAGTGCTGCAGGGCTATGGCTAGCGGGGGGCCTCGGCGGACCCAATGAGCAGTTCTTC. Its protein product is CSAAGLWLAGGLGGPNEQFF.

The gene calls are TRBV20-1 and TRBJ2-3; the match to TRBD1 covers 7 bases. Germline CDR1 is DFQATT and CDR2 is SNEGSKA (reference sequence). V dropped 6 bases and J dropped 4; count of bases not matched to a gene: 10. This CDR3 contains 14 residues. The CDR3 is CSAKRGQGADTQYF. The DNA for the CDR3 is TGCAGTGCGAAACGGGGTCAGGGGGCAGATACGCAGTATTTT.

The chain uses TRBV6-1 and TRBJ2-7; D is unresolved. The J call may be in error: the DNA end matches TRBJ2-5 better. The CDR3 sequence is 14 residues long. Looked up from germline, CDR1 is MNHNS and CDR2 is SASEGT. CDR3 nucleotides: TGTGCCAGCAGTGGTTCGGGTCGGAAGGAGACCCAGTACTTC. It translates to CASSGSGRKETQYF.

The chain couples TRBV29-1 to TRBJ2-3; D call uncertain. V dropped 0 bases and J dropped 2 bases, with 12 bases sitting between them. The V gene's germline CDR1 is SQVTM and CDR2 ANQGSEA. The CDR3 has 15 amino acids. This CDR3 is CSVEEGTAITDTQYF. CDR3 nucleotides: TGCAGCGTTGAAGAGGGAACGGCTATCACAGATACGCAGTATTTT.

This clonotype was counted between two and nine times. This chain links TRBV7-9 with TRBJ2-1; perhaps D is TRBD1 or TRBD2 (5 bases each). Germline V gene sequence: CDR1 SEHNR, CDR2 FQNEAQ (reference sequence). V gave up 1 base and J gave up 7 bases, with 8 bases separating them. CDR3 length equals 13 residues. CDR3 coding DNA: TGTGCCAGCAGCTTAGGGGACGGTAATGAGCAGTTCTTC. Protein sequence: CASSLGDGNEQFF.

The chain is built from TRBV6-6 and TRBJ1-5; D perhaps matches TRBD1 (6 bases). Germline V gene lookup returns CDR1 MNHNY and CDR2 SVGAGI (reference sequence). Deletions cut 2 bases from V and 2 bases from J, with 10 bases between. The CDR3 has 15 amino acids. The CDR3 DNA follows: TGTGCCAGCAGTTACGCAGGGGTGGGCAATCAGCCCCAGCATTTT. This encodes CASSYAGVGNQPQHF.

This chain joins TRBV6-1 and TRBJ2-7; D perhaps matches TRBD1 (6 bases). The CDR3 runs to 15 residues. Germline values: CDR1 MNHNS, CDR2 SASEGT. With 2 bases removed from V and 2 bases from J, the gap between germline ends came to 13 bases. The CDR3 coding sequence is TGTGCCAGCAGTGAAATAAACAGGGAGCCCTACGAGCAGTACTTC. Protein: CASSEINREPYEQYF.

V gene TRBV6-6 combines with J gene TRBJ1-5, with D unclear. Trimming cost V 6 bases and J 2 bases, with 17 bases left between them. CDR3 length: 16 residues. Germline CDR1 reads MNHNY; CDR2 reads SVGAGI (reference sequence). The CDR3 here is CASSPGRKGGNQPQHF. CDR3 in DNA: TGTGCCAGCAGCCCCGGCAGGAAAGGTGGCAATCAGCCCCAGCATTTT.

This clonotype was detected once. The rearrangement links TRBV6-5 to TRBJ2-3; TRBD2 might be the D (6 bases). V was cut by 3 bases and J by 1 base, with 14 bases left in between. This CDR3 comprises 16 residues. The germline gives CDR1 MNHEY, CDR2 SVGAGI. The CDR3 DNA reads TGTGCCAGCAGTTATCCAGCGGGCCTAGGCACAGATACGCAGTATTTT. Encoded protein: CASSYPAGLGTDTQYF.